The next 8 T cell receptor beta chains were all read from a single sample in a study of T cell responses to AZD1222 COVID-19 vaccine. This table comes from immunoSEQ multiplex PCR, and its TCRdb copy is limited to in-frame clones, with some not included. The profile covers over 130,000 clones, with about 91% appearing a single time and nearly 3.5% taken by the ten largest. This specimen was peripheral blood, taken on day 0 of AZD1222 vaccination. The receptor set was obtained from an adult in good health.

V and J are TRBV9 and TRBJ2-3; D is unresolved. V dropped 4 bases and J dropped 7 bases, with 7 bases sitting between them. Germline lookup yields CDR1 SGDLS and CDR2 YYNGEE. The CDR3 contains 11 residues. The CDR3, as DNA: TGTGCCAGCAGCCCGGATCATACGCAGTATTTT. This translates into CASSPDHTQYF.

The V gene is TRBV19, the J gene TRBJ1-3; D ambiguous. V gave up 6 bases and J gave up 1 base, with 19 bases separating them. Germline CDR1 LNHDA, CDR2 SQIVND (reference sequence). CDR3 length equals 17 residues. This chain's CDR3 is CASRHPLGTSSGNTIYF. The CDR3 nucleotides read TGTGCCAGTAGGCACCCTCTGGGCACCTCTTCTGGAAACACCATATATTTT.

This chain connects TRBV9 to TRBJ1-3; D is undetermined. The CDR3 consists of 16 residues. CDR1 is SGDLS, CDR2 YYNGEE, per germline. Trimming left V 0 bases short and J 3 bases short, with 13 bases between. The CDR3 nucleotides are TGTGCCAGCAGCGTAGGACCGGGAGTATTTGGAAACACCATATATTTT. Translation: CASSVGPGVFGNTIYF.

The gene calls are TRBV18 and TRBJ1-2; D perhaps matches TRBD1 (6 bases). This CDR3 is built from 17 residues. CDR1 and CDR2 from the germline V gene are KGHSH and LQKENI. V lost 2 bases, J lost 6 bases, and 22 bases lay in between. The CDR3: CASSPEGWDKRQDGYTF. The CDR3 DNA is TGTGCCAGCTCACCAGAAGGGTGGGACAAACGGCAGGATGGCTACACCTTC.

This clone was seen a single time. The chain joins TRBV6-2 or TRBV6-3 to TRBJ2-2, with TRBD2 identical over 10 bases. V shed 2 bases and J 6 bases; nucleotides not matched to a gene: 3. The CDR3 is made up of 15 amino acids. CDR1 and CDR2 (germline): MNHEY, SVGEGT. CDR3 sequence reads: CASSYLLAGAGELFF. CDR3 DNA sequence: TGTGCCAGCAGTTACCTCCTAGCGGGAGCCGGGGAGCTGTTTTTT.

This sequence joins TRBV19 and TRBJ2-7; D is perhaps TRBD1 (6 bases). This CDR3 contains 16 residues. Germline-derived CDR1 and CDR2 are LNHDA and SQIVND (reference sequence). The ends were cut back, 1 base at V and 2 bases at J, with 15 bases in the middle. The CDR3 bases are TGTGCCAGTAGTATAGCCCTCGTCCGGGACACCTACGAGCAGTACTTC. Translation: CASSIALVRDTYEQYF.

CDR3 DNA sequence: TGTGCCAGTAGTATAGCCCCCGGACGGACTGAGCAGTACTTC. Translation gives CASSIAPGRTEQYF. The chain carries TRBV19 and TRBJ2-7; a possible D gene is TRBD2 (5 bases). Germline V gives CDR1 LNHDA, CDR2 SQIVND (reference sequence). Trimming stripped 1 base from V and 7 bases from J, with 14 bases between. The CDR3 is 14 amino acids.

This clone was counted ten times or more. The chain couples TRBV7-9 to TRBJ2-7; D possibly matches TRBD1 or TRBD2 (6 bases each). Between the trimmed V and J ends, which lost 8 bases and 1 base, there was a span of 12 bases. Germline loops: CDR1 SEHNR, CDR2 FQNEAQ (reference sequence). The CDR3 length is 13 residues. CDR3 in DNA: TGTGCCAGCGGGGGGCTGAGTTCCTACGAGCAGTACTTC. It codes for CASGGLSSYEQYF.